Listed below are T cell receptor beta chains from one sample, sequenced in a study of T cells in Graves' hyperthyroidism and ophthalmopathy. TCRdb reanalysed the multiplex PCR reads using MiXCR and keeps one entry per CDR3 protein. The table records around 300,000 distinct CDR3 sequences, approximately 26% of them present only once. The sequenced sample was blood. These receptors all stem from a man aged 40-49 years with Graves' hyperthyroidism that later progressed to Graves' ophthalmopathy. Both conserved end residues are part of each CDR3. Each record gives: clone size, D gene, J gene, CDR3 length, V gene, CDR3 protein, CDR3 DNA. A D gene is named only where the DNA matches it firmly. Clone size is shown for a subset of rows, as once, few, many or a class of expanded clone.

clone size: many; D gene: NA; J gene: TRBJ2-7; CDR3 length: 13; V gene: TRBV9; CDR3 protein: CASSEGTTYEQYF; CDR3 DNA: TGTGCCAGCAGCGAAGGTACTACCTACGAGCAGTACTTC
clone size: many; D gene: TRBD1; J gene: TRBJ1-1; CDR3 length: 14; V gene: TRBV5-1; CDR3 protein: CASSVSGGGGEAFF; CDR3 DNA: TGCGCCAGCAGCGTCTCAGGGGGCGGGGGTGAAGCTTTCTTT
clone size: NA; D gene: NA; J gene: TRBJ2-7; CDR3 length: 12; V gene: TRBV20-1; CDR3 protein: CSAQPGFNEQYF; CDR3 DNA: TGCAGTGCCCAACCAGGGTTCAACGAGCAGTACTTC
clone size: NA; D gene: TRBD1; J gene: TRBJ2-7; CDR3 length: 15; V gene: TRBV12-3/TRBV12-4; CDR3 protein: CATTLGGTGVGKQYF; CDR3 DNA: TGTGCCACTACCCTCGGAGGGACAGGGGTTGGTAAGCAGTACTTC
clone size: many; D gene: NA; J gene: TRBJ1-5; CDR3 length: 15; V gene: TRBV28; CDR3 protein: CASSLEGSGNQPQHF; CDR3 DNA: TGTGCCAGCAGTTTAGAGGGGTCGGGCAATCAGCCCCAGCATTTT
clone size: many; D gene: TRBD1; J gene: TRBJ1-2; CDR3 length: 13; V gene: TRBV10-3; CDR3 protein: CAISEPTGRGYTF; CDR3 DNA: TGTGCCATCAGTGAGCCGACAGGGCGAGGCTACACCTTC
clone size: many; D gene: TRBD2; J gene: TRBJ2-2; CDR3 length: 15; V gene: TRBV11-3; CDR3 protein: CASNAGTSGGWELFF; CDR3 DNA: TGTGCCAGCAACGCCGGGACTAGCGGGGGCTGGGAGCTGTTTTTT
clone size: many; D gene: NA; J gene: TRBJ2-7; CDR3 length: 16; V gene: TRBV6-5; CDR3 protein: CASSYRPTGLNYEQYF; CDR3 DNA: TGTGCCAGCAGTTACCGGCCGACAGGACTGAACTACGAGCAGTACTTC
clone size: many; D gene: NA; J gene: TRBJ2-6; CDR3 length: 16; V gene: TRBV5-1; CDR3 protein: CASSTGVVSGANVLTF; CDR3 DNA: TGCGCCAGCAGCACGGGAGTGGTCTCTGGGGCCAACGTCCTGACTTTC
clone size: many; D gene: NA; J gene: TRBJ2-6; CDR3 length: 16; V gene: TRBV5-1; CDR3 protein: CASSLDVVSGANVLTF; CDR3 DNA: TGCGCCAGCAGCTTGGATGTGGTTTCTGGGGCCAACGTCCTGACTTTC
clone size: many; D gene: TRBD2; J gene: TRBJ2-7; CDR3 length: 13; V gene: TRBV5-1; CDR3 protein: CASSLLAGVEQYF; CDR3 DNA: TGCGCCAGCAGCTTACTAGCGGGAGTCGAGCAGTACTTC
clone size: many; D gene: NA; J gene: TRBJ1-2; CDR3 length: 11; V gene: TRBV25-1; CDR3 protein: CASSAYYGYTF; CDR3 DNA: TGTGCCAGCAGTGCGTACTATGGCTACACCTTC
clone size: NA; D gene: NA; J gene: TRBJ2-7; CDR3 length: 14; V gene: TRBV5-6; CDR3 protein: CASSPQGNSYEQYF; CDR3 DNA: TGTGCCAGCAGCCCTCAGGGGAACTCCTACGAGCAGTACTTC
clone size: few; D gene: NA; J gene: TRBJ2-7; CDR3 length: 16; V gene: TRBV4-1; CDR3 protein: CASSQDNRGGLYEQYF; CDR3 DNA: TGCGCCAGCAGCCAAGATAACCGGGGCGGCCTCTACGAGCAGTACTTC
clone size: many; D gene: NA; J gene: TRBJ2-5; CDR3 length: 14; V gene: TRBV7-6; CDR3 protein: CASRRNRGGETQYF; CDR3 DNA: TGTGCCAGCAGAAGAAACAGGGGAGGAGAGACCCAGTACTTC
clone size: NA; D gene: TRBD1; J gene: TRBJ1-2; CDR3 length: 18; V gene: TRBV6-2/TRBV6-3; CDR3 protein: CASSYEGRGRLYDYGYTF; CDR3 DNA: TGTGCCAGCAGTTACGAGGGCAGGGGGCGTCTATACGACTATGGCTACACCTTC
clone size: many; D gene: NA; J gene: TRBJ1-5; CDR3 length: 14; V gene: TRBV10-3; CDR3 protein: CAIRSDRPIQPQHF; CDR3 DNA: TGTGCCATCAGGTCCGACAGGCCCATCCAGCCCCAGCATTTT
clone size: many; D gene: TRBD2; J gene: TRBJ2-7; CDR3 length: 18; V gene: TRBV14; CDR3 protein: CASSPAAPSGPSSYEQYF; CDR3 DNA: TGTGCCAGCAGCCCGGCGGCCCCTAGCGGCCCTAGCTCCTACGAGCAGTACTTC
clone size: many; D gene: TRBD1; J gene: TRBJ2-7; CDR3 length: 21; V gene: TRBV19; CDR3 protein: CASSPRNGSPGTGVRSHEQYF; CDR3 DNA: TGTGCCAGTAGTCCCAGAAATGGATCCCCCGGGACAGGAGTTCGTTCCCACGAGCAGTACTTC
clone size: many; D gene: TRBD1; J gene: TRBJ1-2; CDR3 length: 15; V gene: TRBV11-3; CDR3 protein: CASSLGTGFVYGYTF; CDR3 DNA: TGTGCCAGCAGCTTAGGGACAGGTTTCGTCTATGGCTACACCTTC
clone size: NA; D gene: NA; J gene: TRBJ1-2; CDR3 length: 14; V gene: TRBV7-8; CDR3 protein: CASSSRQDGSGYTF; CDR3 DNA: TGTGCCAGCAGCTCCCGACAGGACGGCTCTGGCTACACCTTC
clone size: many; D gene: NA; J gene: TRBJ1-5; CDR3 length: 15; V gene: TRBV2; CDR3 protein: CASSVQGGSNQPQHF; CDR3 DNA: TGTGCCAGCAGCGTTCAGGGCGGCAGCAATCAGCCCCAGCATTTT
clone size: many; D gene: NA; J gene: TRBJ2-7; CDR3 length: 11; V gene: TRBV19; CDR3 protein: CASSGSYEQYF; CDR3 DNA: TGTGCCAGTAGCGGGAGCTACGAGCAGTACTTC
clone size: NA; D gene: NA; J gene: TRBJ2-5; CDR3 length: 14; V gene: TRBV19; CDR3 protein: CASSIRPGEETQYF; CDR3 DNA: TGTGCCAGTAGTATACGTCCAGGGGAAGAGACCCAGTACTTC
clone size: many; D gene: TRBD1; J gene: TRBJ2-6; CDR3 length: 16; V gene: TRBV20-1; CDR3 protein: CSAPGQGAPGANVLTF; CDR3 DNA: TGCAGTGCTCCCGGACAGGGGGCGCCTGGGGCCAACGTCCTGACTTTC
clone size: NA; D gene: NA; J gene: TRBJ1-1; CDR3 length: 14; V gene: TRBV7-3; CDR3 protein: CASSLSPCKPEAFF; CDR3 DNA: TGTGCCAGCAGCTTGTCCCCTTGTAAACCTGAAGCTTTCTTT
clone size: many; D gene: NA; J gene: TRBJ2-6; CDR3 length: 16; V gene: TRBV7-3; CDR3 protein: CASSLWRGSGANVLTF; CDR3 DNA: TGTGCCAGCAGCTTATGGAGGGGTTCAGGGGCCAACGTCCTGACTTTC